The 9 T cell receptor beta chains in this list originate from one sample, sequenced in a study of T-cell memory formation after mild COVID-19. TCRdb re-called the 5' RACE reads through MiXCR, storing one row per CDR3 protein. Here the sample spans about 210,000 distinct CDR3 sequences, around 25% being singletons. The specimen was PBMCs or a T cell subset sorted from them (not recorded which). These receptors were collected from an adult woman who had mild COVID-19 (a few samples of this study predate the infection). Cell type and time point are not known.

This clonotype was counted only a few times. The chain employs TRBV7-9 and TRBJ2-1; 12 bases map to TRBD2. The CDR3 sequence is 16 residues long. With V trimmed by 5 bases and J by 6 bases, 8 bases remained unmatched. CDR1 and CDR2 from the germline V gene are SEHNR and FQNEAQ (reference sequence). The CDR3 DNA reads as TGTGCCAGCAGCCCCCTGACTAGCGGGAGTGGCAATGAGCAGTTCTTC. It specifies CASSPLTSGSGNEQFF. Based on the CDR3 plus reference TRBV7-9 and TRBJ2-1, the full variable domain is DTGVSQNPRHKITKRGQNVTFRCDPISEHNRLYWYRQTLGQGPEFLTYFQNEAQLEKSRLLSDRFSAERPKGSFSTLEIQRTEQGDSAMYLCASSPLTSGSGNEQFFGPGTRLTVL.

Only a few counts were recorded for this clonotype. The chain links TRBV3-1 to TRBJ2-5; TRBD1 agrees at 11 bases. This CDR3 has 15 amino acids. CDR1 and CDR2 from the germline V gene are LGHDT and YNNKEL (reference sequence). With 6 bases clipped from V and 4 bases from J, the junction kept 7 bases outside the gene matches. In nucleotides, the CDR3 is TGTGCCAGCAGTCGTGGACAGGGGGCTGGAGAGACCCAGTACTTC. It translates to CASSRGQGAGETQYF.

This clonotype was detected only a few times. The chain recombines TRBV7-2 with TRBJ2-4, with D perhaps TRBD1 (7 bases). The CDR3 covers 14 residues. Trimming took off 5 bases at V and 11 bases at J, with 19 bases between the two ends. Germline V lookup: CDR1 SGHTA, CDR2 FQGNSA. CDR3 amino acids: CASSQRAGQTVQYF. CDR3 in DNA: TGTGCCAGCAGCCAAAGGGCGGGACAGACCGTTCAGTACTTC.

The rearrangement links TRBV5-1 to TRBJ2-5, with 9 nucleotides matching TRBD2. The CDR3 consists of 16 residues. V was pared by 2 bases and J by 5 bases, with 10 bases of the junction left unmatched. CDR1 is SGHRS and CDR2 is YFSETQ in the germline V gene. CDR3 protein: CASSLLAGAPGETQYF. The CDR3, as DNA: TGCGCCAGCAGCTTATTAGCGGGGGCCCCCGGGGAGACCCAGTACTTC.

V gene TRBV11-2 combines with J gene TRBJ2-7; no firm D call. The germline gives CDR1 SGHAT, CDR2 FQNNGV. The length of the CDR3 is 14 residues. Between the trimmed V and J ends, which lost 1 base and 3 bases, there was a span of 10 bases. CDR3 sequence: CASSLVGSIYEQYF. CDR3 bases: TGTGCCAGCAGCTTAGTTGGCAGTATCTACGAGCAGTACTTC.

The sample holds a few counts of this clonotype. The CDR3 bases are TGCGCCAGCAGCCAAGATCGGAGAGGGGAGCTGTTTTTT. Translating it yields CASSQDRRGELFF. V is TRBV4-1 and J is TRBJ2-2; D not certain. The germline gives CDR1 MGHRA, CDR2 YSYEKL. The CDR3 length is 13 residues. The germline V and J ends were trimmed by 0 bases and 8 bases, with 7 bases remaining between them.

This rearrangement joins TRBV20-1 to TRBJ1-6; 7 positions match TRBD1. The CDR3 consists of 14 residues. Germline CDR1 DFQATT, CDR2 SNEGSKA (reference sequence). After removal of 4 bases from V and 8 bases from J, the junction contained 8 bases not matched to a gene. CDR3 sequence: CSAKRGRMDSPLHF. The CDR3 DNA sequence: TGCAGTGCTAAAAGGGGGCGTATGGATTCACCCCTCCACTTT.

The rearrangement joins TRBV2 to TRBJ2-4; 8 nucleotides agree with TRBD1. Unmatched junction bases numbered 6, after V lost 6 bases and J lost 8 bases. The CDR3 is 13 residues long. Germline CDR1 reads SNHLY; CDR2 reads FYNNEI. CDR3 sequence (DNA): TGTGCCAGCAGCCCTGGACAGGGCTACATTCAGTACTTC. Amino acids: CASSPGQGYIQYF.

This clonotype showed up just a few times. The gene calls are TRBV6-6 and TRBJ1-5, with 9 nucleotides matching TRBD1. This CDR3 spans 14 amino acids. CDR1 MNHNY and CDR2 SVGAGI come from the germline V gene (reference sequence). V shed 5 bases and J 4 bases; nucleotides not matched to a gene: 3. The CDR3 loop is CASSKGTGNQPQHF. CDR3 in DNA: TGTGCCAGCAGTAAAGGGACAGGGAATCAGCCCCAGCATTTT.